A single T cell receptor beta chain is shown here with its context. The sample belongs to a study of blood T cell repertoires in COVID-19. Study summary: The origin of the acute and convalescent COVID-19 samples was the United States, Italy and Spain.

CDR3 length equals 14 residues. Germline V gene data show CDR1 as LNHDA and CDR2 as SQIVND (reference sequence). Deletions cut 3 bases from V and 1 base from J, with 9 bases between. Data came from immunoSEQ multiplex PCR; TCRdb stores just in-frame clones and leaves some out. The profile shows more than 150,000 clones, about 90% of them singletons. The chain is built from TRBV19 and TRBJ1-1, with D uncertain. Sequencing was carried out using peripheral blood. The source of this sequence is a man aged 35-49 years with active or convalescent COVID-19. This CDR3 reads CASSMRTGNTEAFF. Here the CDR3 DNA reads TGTGCCAGTAGTATGCGGACTGGGAACACTGAAGCTTTCTTT.